The 9 T cell receptor beta chains presented below share a single source sample, sequenced in a study of blood T cell repertoires in COVID-19. The assay was immunoSEQ multiplex PCR, and TCRdb's table has in-frame clones only and misses some. This sample has 45,000 to 60,000 clones, with around 84% found just once. What was sequenced was peripheral blood. The receptors come from a woman aged 80 or older with acute or convalescent COVID-19.

The J gene is TRBJ1-3, the V gene TRBV20-1; TRBD1 aligns across 8 bases. The V and J ends lost 3 bases and 1 base, in that order; junction bases with no gene match: 8. Germline V lookup: CDR1 DFQATT, CDR2 SNEGSKA (reference sequence). The CDR3 is made up of 16 amino acids. CDR3 sequence (DNA): TGCAGTGCTAGTTCCTCGGACAGGGTTTCTGGAAACACCATATATTTT. This codes for CSASSSDRVSGNTIYF.

The chain employs TRBV7-9 and TRBJ2-7; TRBD2 is a possible D gene (5 bases). V lost 2 bases, J lost 6 bases, and 8 bases lay in between. CDR3 length: 12 residues. Germline V gene sequence: CDR1 SEHNR, CDR2 FQNEAQ (reference sequence). The CDR3 sequence: CASSLQGGEQYF. The CDR3 DNA follows: TGTGCCAGCAGCTTACAAGGAGGCGAGCAGTACTTC.

J is TRBJ1-2 and V is TRBV12-3 or TRBV12-4, with D possibly matching TRBD1 (5 bases). This CDR3 has 13 residues. V lost 3 bases and J 2 bases, leaving 7 bases between the germline ends. CDR3: CASSLGRNYGYTF. The CDR3 bases are TGTGCCAGCAGTTTGGGGCGGAACTATGGCTACACCTTC.

This sequence joins TRBV18 and TRBJ2-6, with TRBD1 as a possible D gene (6 bases). Germline lookup yields CDR1 KGHSH and CDR2 LQKENI. Trimming removed 1 base from V and 0 bases from J, with 13 bases in between. This CDR3 has 18 amino acids. CDR3 region: CASSPREGVSSGANVLTF. CDR3 coding DNA: TGTGCCAGCTCACCACGTGAGGGGGTGAGCTCTGGGGCCAACGTCCTGACTTTC.

CDR3: CAISEPGTGTGVYNEQFF. In DNA, the CDR3 is TGTGCCATCAGTGAGCCCGGTACCGGGACAGGGGTCTACAATGAGCAGTTCTTC. The chain carries TRBV10-3 and TRBJ2-1, with 10 bases aligning to TRBD1. Germline-derived CDR1 and CDR2 are ENHRY and SYGVKD. The CDR3 is 18 amino acids. The ends lost 2 bases at V and 3 bases at J; junction bases unmatched: 10.

V and J are TRBV2 and TRBJ2-2, with D perhaps matching TRBD2 (6 bases). Trimming cost V 7 bases and J 0 bases, with 9 bases left between them. The CDR3 has 14 amino acids. Looked up from germline, CDR1 is SNHLY and CDR2 is FYNNEI. CDR3 loop: CASMGGTNTGELFF. In DNA form, the CDR3 reads TGTGCCAGCATGGGGGGTACGAACACCGGGGAGCTGTTTTTT.

The table lists this clone with a few counts. CDR3 residues: CASSLAVFEAFF. CDR3 in DNA: TGTGCCAGCAGCTTAGCCGTCTTTGAAGCTTTCTTT. The chain joins TRBV7-2 to TRBJ1-1; D unclear. V lost 0 bases to trimming and J lost 7 bases, with 6 bases between them. This CDR3 is 12 amino acids long. Germline V gene lookup returns CDR1 SGHTA and CDR2 FQGNSA.

The chain couples TRBV9 to TRBJ2-1; 8 nucleotides line up with TRBD2. The CDR3 contains 19 residues. V lost 0 bases and J lost 0; bases outside the gene matches: 11. CDR1 SGDLS and CDR2 YYNGEE come from the germline V gene. The DNA for the CDR3 is TGTGCCAGCAGCGTAGCTACTGGAAGTAGCGGGGTCTCCTACAATGAGCAGTTCTTC. This encodes CASSVATGSSGVSYNEQFF. The full variable domain, completed using reference TRBV9 and TRBJ2-1, is DSGVTQTPKHLITATGQRVTLRCSPRSGDLSVYWYQQSLDQGLQFLIQYYNGEERAKGNILERFSAQQFPDLHSELNLSSLELGDSALYFCASSVATGSSGVSYNEQFFGPGTRLTVL.

The genes are TRBV2 and TRBJ1-2, with 7 positions matching TRBD1. CDR3 length: 15 amino acids. Germline V CDR1 and CDR2: SNHLY, FYNNEI. With 5 bases clipped from V and 3 bases from J, the junction kept 9 bases outside the gene matches. CDR3 sequence (DNA): TGTGCCAGCAGTCCCGGACAGGCCGAGTACTATGGCTACACCTTC. The encoded protein is CASSPGQAEYYGYTF. The full variable domain, rest sourced from reference TRBV2 and TRBJ1-2, is EPEVTQTPSHQVTQMGQEVILRCVPISNHLYFYWYRQILGQKVEFLVSFYNNEISEKSEIFDDQFSVERPDGSNFTLKIRSTKLEDSAMYFCASSPGQAEYYGYTFGSGTRLTVV.